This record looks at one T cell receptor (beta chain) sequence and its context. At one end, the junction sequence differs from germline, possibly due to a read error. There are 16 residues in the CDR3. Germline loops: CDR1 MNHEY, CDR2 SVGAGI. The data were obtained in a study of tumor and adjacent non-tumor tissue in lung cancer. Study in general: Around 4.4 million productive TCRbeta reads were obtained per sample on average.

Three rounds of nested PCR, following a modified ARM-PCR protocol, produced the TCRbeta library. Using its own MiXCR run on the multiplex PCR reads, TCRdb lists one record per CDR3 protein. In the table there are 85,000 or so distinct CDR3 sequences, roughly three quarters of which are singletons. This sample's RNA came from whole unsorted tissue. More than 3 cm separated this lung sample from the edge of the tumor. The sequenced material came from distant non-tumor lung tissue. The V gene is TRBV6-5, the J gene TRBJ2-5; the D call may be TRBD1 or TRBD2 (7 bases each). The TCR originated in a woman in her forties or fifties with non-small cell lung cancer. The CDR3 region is CACSYNIPGGGETQYF. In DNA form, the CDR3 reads TGTGCCTGCAGTTATAATATCCCAGGGGGAGGGGAGACCCAGTACTTT.